The rows below give T cell receptor beta chains drawn from one sample of a study of vaccination effects on CD4 cells after COVID-19. Sequencing was performed with immunoSEQ multiplex PCR; in TCRdb, only in-frame clones are kept and a portion is missing. The repertoire holds about 50,000 clones, with about 74% as singletons. These TCRs' antigens remain unknown. Specimen: CD4+ T cells from PBMCs cultured without peptide, collected after COVID-19 vaccination. The receptors stem from a human donor who had a prior SARS-CoV-2 infection. CDR3s include the opening cysteine and the closing phenylalanine or tryptophan. The D gene is left open where the match is weak. Size values are once, few and many counts, or a class for expanded clones, and some rows have none.

size	D	J	V	DNA	CDR3
few	TRBD1	TRBJ1-1	TRBV6-2/TRBV6-3	TGTGCCAGCAGTCGCACTCCCACAGGGGACTTTGAAGCTTTCTTT	CASSRTPTGDFEAFF
NA	NA	TRBJ2-1	TRBV12-5	TGTGCTAGTGGGTCTCTCCGGGACTCCGTGGGGTATGAGCAGTTCTTC	CASGSLRDSVGYEQFF
NA	TRBD2	TRBJ2-1	TRBV9	TGTGCCAGCAGCGGGCAACTAGCGGGAGACTGGGCTGAGCAGTTCTTC	CASSGQLAGDWAEQFF
NA	TRBD1	TRBJ2-3	TRBV5-6	TGTGCCAGCAGCTTGGTTCCAGGGGGCAGTAGCACAGATACGCAGTATTTT	CASSLVPGGSSTDTQYF
NA	TRBD1	TRBJ2-5	TRBV19	TGTGCCAGTGGGACAGGGGGTCGGAGCGCGGGAGGCGAGACCCAGTACTTC	CASGTGGRSAGGETQYF
NA	NA	TRBJ1-6	TRBV2	TGTGCCAGCAGTCAGGGGAATCTTAATTCACCCCTCCACTTT	CASSQGNLNSPLHF
few	TRBD1	TRBJ1-2	TRBV18	TGTGCCAGCTCACCGGGACAGGGGGCCTATGGCTACACCTTC	CASSPGQGAYGYTF
once	TRBD2	TRBJ2-5	TRBV18	TGTGCCAGCTCCCCCACTAGCGGCCAAGAGACCCAGTACTTC	CASSPTSGQETQYF
NA	NA	TRBJ1-1	TRBV5-1	TGCGCCAGCAGCTTTGACAGGAACACTGAAGCTTTCTTT	CASSFDRNTEAFF
NA	NA	TRBJ2-7	TRBV6-6	TGTGCCAGCAGTGACCCTGGACAGTCCTACGAGCAGTACTTC	CASSDPGQSYEQYF
NA	NA	TRBJ1-4	TRBV10-3	TGTGCCATCAGTGGGGGGCCTTCAACTAATGAAAAACTGTTTTTT	CAISGGPSTNEKLFF
NA	NA	TRBJ2-7	TRBV20-1	TGCAGTGCCCCGGTTTCATACGAGCAGTACTTC	CSAPVSYEQYF
NA	NA	TRBJ2-3	TRBV27	TGTGCCAGCACCCCCACCATAACTTCAGATACGCAGTATTTT	CASTPTITSDTQYF
few	TRBD1	TRBJ2-2	TRBV9	TGTGCCAGCAGTAGAACAGGGGCCACCGGGGAGCTGTTTTTT	CASSRTGATGELFF
NA	TRBD1	TRBJ1-2	TRBV28	TGTGCCAGCAGTCCAGGACAGGACTATGGCTACACCTTC	CASSPGQDYGYTF
NA	NA	TRBJ1-5	TRBV21-1	TGTGCCAGCAGCAAATGTGGGAACAATCAGCCCCAGCATTTT	CASSKCGNNQPQHF
NA	NA	TRBJ2-7	TRBV4-1	TGCGCCAGCAGCCAAGATCTTCGGGGGAGGTACGAGCAGTACTTC	CASSQDLRGRYEQYF
NA	TRBD1	TRBJ1-5	TRBV6-5	TGTGCCAGCAGGGGGACAGTCAGTAGCAATCAGCCCCAGCATTTT	CASRGTVSSNQPQHF
NA	TRBD1	TRBJ1-5	TRBV27	TGTGCCAGCGGCGACAGGGTTGGCAATCAGCCCCAGCATTTT	CASGDRVGNQPQHF
NA	TRBD2	TRBJ2-7	TRBV7-2	TGTGCCAGCAGCTTAAACGGGCAACTAGCGGGAGTGCCGTCGTACGAGCAGTACTTC	CASSLNGQLAGVPSYEQYF
NA	NA	TRBJ1-1	TRBV6-2/TRBV6-3	TGTGCCAGCAGTTACCCCGCTGGAGGTGTCACTGAAGCTTTCTTT	CASSYPAGGVTEAFF
NA	NA	TRBJ1-4	TRBV5-1	TGCGCCAGCAGCTTGGAAGGTAATGAAAAACTGTTTTTT	CASSLEGNEKLFF
few	NA	TRBJ2-1	TRBV14	TGTGCCAGCAGCCAAGATTCGCGGAATGAGCAGTTCTTC	CASSQDSRNEQFF
NA	NA	TRBJ1-2	TRBV11-2	TGTGCCAGCAGCTTAGAAGGGGGGGGCTACACCTTC	CASSLEGGGYTF
NA	TRBD2	TRBJ2-3	TRBV7-8	TGTGCCAGCAGCCCCCTAGCGGGAGTTAATTCCGATACGCAGTATTTT	CASSPLAGVNSDTQYF
few	NA	TRBJ2-7	TRBV25-1	TGTGCCAGCAGTGAAAGTGAGGGGCCCTACGAGCAGTACTTC	CASSESEGPYEQYF
NA	TRBD1	TRBJ2-1	TRBV7-8	TGTGCCAGCAGCTTAGCTCGAGGGGGCCGATACAATGAGCAGTTCTTC	CASSLARGGRYNEQFF
NA	TRBD2	TRBJ2-1	TRBV24-1	TGTGCCACCAGTGATTCGACTAGCGGGGGGATCAATGAGCAGTTCTTC	CATSDSTSGGINEQFF
NA	NA	TRBJ2-1	TRBV12-3/TRBV12-4	TGTGCCAGCAGTCCCTCCCCGGATGAGCAGTTCTTC	CASSPSPDEQFF
NA	TRBD1	TRBJ1-2	TRBV11-2	TGTGCCAGCACCATCGACAGGGATCATGGCTACACCTTC	CASTIDRDHGYTF
NA	TRBD1	TRBJ2-2	TRBV11-2	TGTGCCAACAGCTTAGGGCTTTTTATTGGGACAGGGGTACCCGGGGAGCTGTTTTTT	CANSLGLFIGTGVPGELFF
NA	NA	TRBJ1-5	TRBV6-5	TGTGCCAGCAGTTTGGGGGGGCGTAATCAGCCCCAGCATTTT	CASSLGGRNQPQHF
NA	NA	TRBJ1-2	TRBV7-6	TGTGCCAGCAGCATTAAAGACAGGCGATATGGCTACACCTTC	CASSIKDRRYGYTF
NA	NA	TRBJ2-7	TRBV9	TGTGCCAGCAGCGTAGGGGCAGACCTTACCTACGAGCAGTACTTC	CASSVGADLTYEQYF
NA	NA	TRBJ2-7	TRBV27	TGTGCCAGCGCACTTATAGGGCCCTACGAGCAGTACTTC	CASALIGPYEQYF
NA	NA	TRBJ1-6	TRBV15	TGTGCCACCAGCGAGTCGGAGGGGTATGCCCTCCACTTT	CATSESEGYALHF
NA	NA	TRBJ2-1	TRBV5-1	TGCGCCAGCAGCTTGAGTGGTCTAGTGAAGGGTGAGCAGTTCTTC	CASSLSGLVKGEQFF
NA	NA	TRBJ2-1	TRBV30	TGTGCCTTAGAAACGGGGGCCTACAATGAGCAGTTCTTC	CALETGAYNEQFF
few	NA	TRBJ1-5	TRBV18	TGTGCCAGCTCACCGGATGGGGGTTATAGCAATCAGCCCCAGCATTTT	CASSPDGGYSNQPQHF
few	NA	TRBJ2-3	TRBV5-4	TGTGCCAGCAGCATTAAGGACTTTAGTATGACGCAGTATTTT	CASSIKDFSMTQYF
few	TRBD2	TRBJ2-7	TRBV5-6	TGTGCCAGCAGCTTGAGCGGGGGGGCGCACGAGCAGTACTTC	CASSLSGGAHEQYF
NA	TRBD1	TRBJ1-1	TRBV27	TGTGCCAGCAGTTCCTCGACAGGGGCGGGGAGAGCTTTCTTT	CASSSSTGAGRAFF
NA	TRBD2	TRBJ2-7	TRBV20-1	TGCAGTGCTAGTTCTGGACTAGCGGCCTCCTACGAGCAGTACTTC	CSASSGLAASYEQYF
NA	TRBD1	TRBJ1-2	TRBV4-1	TGCGCCAGCAGCCTTCCCGGGACAGGGGGGTATGGCTACACCTTC	CASSLPGTGGYGYTF
NA	NA	TRBJ2-5	TRBV18	TGTGCCAGCTCACCCGTCGGAGAGACCCAGTACTTC	CASSPVGETQYF
NA	NA	TRBJ1-5	TRBV5-5	TGTGCCAGCAGCTGGGGACGGGAAAATCAGCCCCAGCATTTT	CASSWGRENQPQHF
NA	NA	TRBJ1-4	TRBV4-2	TGTGCCAGCAGCCAATACAAGGGGGGGGGTGCTAATGAAAAACTGTTTTTT	CASSQYKGGGANEKLFF
NA	TRBD1	TRBJ1-2	TRBV7-2	TGTGCCAGCAGGGGGGACAGGGGGGACTATGGCTACACCTTC	CASRGDRGDYGYTF
once	TRBD1	TRBJ1-1	TRBV12-3/TRBV12-4	TGTGCCAGCAGGGGACAGGGGAACACTGAAGCTTTCTTT	CASRGQGNTEAFF
NA	NA	TRBJ2-5	TRBV2	TGTGCCAGGACTTATGGGCCGGCGAAGAGACCCCAAGAGACCCAGTACTTC	CARTYGPAKRPQETQYF
NA	TRBD1	TRBJ1-2	TRBV6-4	TGTGCCAGCAGTGAAAGCCCGGGACAGGGAGCCTATGGCTACACCTTC	CASSESPGQGAYGYTF
NA	NA	TRBJ1-1	TRBV5-1	TGCGCCAGCAGCCCACGGCCGCCAGCCCTTAGTTCTGAAGCTTTCTTT	CASSPRPPALSSEAFF